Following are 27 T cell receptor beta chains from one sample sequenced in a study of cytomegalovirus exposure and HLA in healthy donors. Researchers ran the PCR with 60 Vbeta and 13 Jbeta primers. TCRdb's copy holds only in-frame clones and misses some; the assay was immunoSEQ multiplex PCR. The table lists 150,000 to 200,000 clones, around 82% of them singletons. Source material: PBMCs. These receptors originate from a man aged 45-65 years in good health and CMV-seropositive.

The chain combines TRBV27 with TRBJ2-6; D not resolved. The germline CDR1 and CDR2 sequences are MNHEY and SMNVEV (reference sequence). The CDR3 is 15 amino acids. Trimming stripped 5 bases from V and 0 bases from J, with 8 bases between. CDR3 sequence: CASSGWSSGANVLTF. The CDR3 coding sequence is TGTGCCAGCAGTGGGTGGAGCTCTGGGGCCAACGTCCTGACTTTC.

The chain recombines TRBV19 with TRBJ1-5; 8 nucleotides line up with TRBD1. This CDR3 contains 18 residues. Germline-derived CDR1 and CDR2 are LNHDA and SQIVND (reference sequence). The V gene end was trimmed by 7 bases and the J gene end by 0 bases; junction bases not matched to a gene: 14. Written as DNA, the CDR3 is TGTGCCAGTACCAGCGGACAGGGCCGCCTGTATAGCAATCAGCCCCAGCATTTT. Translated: CASTSGQGRLYSNQPQHF. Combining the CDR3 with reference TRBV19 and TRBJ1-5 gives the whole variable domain DGGITQSPKYLFRKEGQNVTLSCEQNLNHDAMYWYRQDPGQGLRLIYYSQIVNDFQKGDIAEGYSVSREKKESFPLTVTSAQKNPTAFYLCASTSGQGRLYSNQPQHFGDGTRLSIL.

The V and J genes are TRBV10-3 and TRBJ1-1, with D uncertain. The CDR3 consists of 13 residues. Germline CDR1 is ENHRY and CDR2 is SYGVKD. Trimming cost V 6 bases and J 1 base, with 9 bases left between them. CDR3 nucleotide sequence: TGTGCCATCAGGAACCAGGAGAACACTGAAGCTTTCTTT. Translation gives CAIRNQENTEAFF.

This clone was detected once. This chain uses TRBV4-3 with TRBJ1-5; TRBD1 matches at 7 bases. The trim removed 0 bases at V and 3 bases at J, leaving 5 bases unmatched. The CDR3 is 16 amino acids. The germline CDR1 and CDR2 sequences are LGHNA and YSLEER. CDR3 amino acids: CASSQDLQGVNQPQHF. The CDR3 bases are TGCGCCAGCAGCCAAGATCTGCAGGGGGTCAATCAGCCCCAGCATTTT.

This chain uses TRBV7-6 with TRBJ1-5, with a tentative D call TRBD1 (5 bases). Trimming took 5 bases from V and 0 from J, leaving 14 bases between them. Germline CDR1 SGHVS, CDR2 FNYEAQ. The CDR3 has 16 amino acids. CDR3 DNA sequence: TGTGCCAGCAGCCAGGTGGGGGGGTATAGCAATCAGCCCCAGCATTTT. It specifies CASSQVGGYSNQPQHF.

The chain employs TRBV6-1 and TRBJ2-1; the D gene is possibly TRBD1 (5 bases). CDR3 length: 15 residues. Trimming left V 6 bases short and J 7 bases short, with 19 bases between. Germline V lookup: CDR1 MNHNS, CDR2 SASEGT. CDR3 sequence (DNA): TGTGCCAGCAGCCCGACAGCATCTTCTGGGAATGAGCAGTTCTTC. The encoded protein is CASSPTASSGNEQFF.

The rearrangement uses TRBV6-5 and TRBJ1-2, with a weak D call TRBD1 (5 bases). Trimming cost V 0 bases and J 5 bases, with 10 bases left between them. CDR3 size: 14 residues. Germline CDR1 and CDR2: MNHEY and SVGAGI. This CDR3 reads CASSYSKGEYGYTF. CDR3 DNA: TGTGCCAGCAGTTACTCGAAAGGGGAATATGGCTACACCTTC.

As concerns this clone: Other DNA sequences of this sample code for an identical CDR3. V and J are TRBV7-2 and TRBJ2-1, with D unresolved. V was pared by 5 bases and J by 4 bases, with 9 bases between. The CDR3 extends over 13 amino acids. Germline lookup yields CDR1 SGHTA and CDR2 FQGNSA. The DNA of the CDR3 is TGTGCCAGCAGCCCAGACTCATACAATGAGCAGTTCTTC. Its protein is CASSPDSYNEQFF.

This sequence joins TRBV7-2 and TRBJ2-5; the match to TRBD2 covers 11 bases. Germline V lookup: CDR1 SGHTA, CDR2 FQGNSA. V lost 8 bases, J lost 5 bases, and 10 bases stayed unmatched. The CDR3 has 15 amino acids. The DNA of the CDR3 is TGTGCCAGCGCGATAGCGGGGGGGCATTTGGAGACCCAGTACTTC. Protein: CASAIAGGHLETQYF. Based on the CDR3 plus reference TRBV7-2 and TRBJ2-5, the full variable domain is GAGVSQSPSNKVTEKGKDVELRCDPISGHTALYWYRQSLGQGLEFLIYFQGNSAPDKSGLPSDRFSAERTGGSVSTLTIQRTQQEDSAVYLCASAIAGGHLETQYFGPGTRLLVL.

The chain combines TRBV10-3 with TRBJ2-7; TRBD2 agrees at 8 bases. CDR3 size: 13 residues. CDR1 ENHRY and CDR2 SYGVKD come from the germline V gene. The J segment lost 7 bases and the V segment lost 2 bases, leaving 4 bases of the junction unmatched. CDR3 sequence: CAISEAGGREQYF. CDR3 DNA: TGTGCCATCAGTGAGGCGGGAGGACGGGAGCAGTACTTC.

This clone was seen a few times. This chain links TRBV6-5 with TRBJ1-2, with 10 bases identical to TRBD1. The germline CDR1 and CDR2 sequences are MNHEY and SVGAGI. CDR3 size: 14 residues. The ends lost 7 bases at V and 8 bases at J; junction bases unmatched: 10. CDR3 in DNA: TGTGCCAGCACTCTGACAGGGGGCGCTTGGGGCTACACCTTC. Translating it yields CASTLTGGAWGYTF.

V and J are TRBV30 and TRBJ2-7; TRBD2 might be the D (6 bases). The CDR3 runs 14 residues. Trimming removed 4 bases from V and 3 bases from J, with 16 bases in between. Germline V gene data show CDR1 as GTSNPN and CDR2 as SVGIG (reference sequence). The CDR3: CAWTSLEGNYEQYF. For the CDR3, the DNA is TGTGCCTGGACTTCCCTGGAGGGTAACTACGAGCAGTACTTC.

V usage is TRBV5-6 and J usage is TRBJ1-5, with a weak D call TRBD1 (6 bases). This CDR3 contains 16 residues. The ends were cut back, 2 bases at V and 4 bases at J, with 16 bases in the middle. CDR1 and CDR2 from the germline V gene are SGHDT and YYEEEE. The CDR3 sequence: CASSFSDSRGNQPQHF. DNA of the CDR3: TGTGCCAGCAGCTTCTCGGACAGCCGTGGGAATCAGCCCCAGCATTTT.

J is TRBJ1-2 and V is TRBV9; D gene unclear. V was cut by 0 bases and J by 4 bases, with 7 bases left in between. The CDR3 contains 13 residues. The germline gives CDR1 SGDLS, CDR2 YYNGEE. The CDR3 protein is CASSVAVTYGYTF. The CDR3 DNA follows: TGTGCCAGCAGCGTAGCAGTCACCTATGGCTACACCTTC.

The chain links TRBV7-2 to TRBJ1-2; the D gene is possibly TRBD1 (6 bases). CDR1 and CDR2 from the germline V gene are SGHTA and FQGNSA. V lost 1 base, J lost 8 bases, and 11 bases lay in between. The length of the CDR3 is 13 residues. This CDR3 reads CASSLDRVRGYTF. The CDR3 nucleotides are TGTGCCAGCAGCTTAGACAGGGTGCGCGGCTACACCTTC.

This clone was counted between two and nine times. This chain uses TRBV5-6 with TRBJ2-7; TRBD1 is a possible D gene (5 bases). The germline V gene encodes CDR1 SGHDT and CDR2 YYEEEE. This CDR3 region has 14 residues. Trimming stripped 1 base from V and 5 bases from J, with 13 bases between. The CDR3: CASSLWQGLHEQYF. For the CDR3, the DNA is TGTGCCAGCAGCTTGTGGCAGGGATTGCACGAGCAGTACTTC. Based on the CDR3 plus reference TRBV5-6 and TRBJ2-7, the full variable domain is DAGVTQSPTHLIKTRGQQVTLRCSPKSGHDTVSWYQQALGQGPQFIFQYYEEEERQRGNFPDRFSGHQFPNYSSELNVNALLLGDSALYLCASSLWQGLHEQYFGPGTRLTVT.

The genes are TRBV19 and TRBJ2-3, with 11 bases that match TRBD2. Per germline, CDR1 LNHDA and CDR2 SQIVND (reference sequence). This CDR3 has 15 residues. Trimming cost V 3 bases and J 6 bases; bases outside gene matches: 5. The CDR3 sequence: CASSITSGSRDTQYF. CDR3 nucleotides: TGTGCCAGTAGTATTACTAGCGGGAGTAGGGATACGCAGTATTTT.

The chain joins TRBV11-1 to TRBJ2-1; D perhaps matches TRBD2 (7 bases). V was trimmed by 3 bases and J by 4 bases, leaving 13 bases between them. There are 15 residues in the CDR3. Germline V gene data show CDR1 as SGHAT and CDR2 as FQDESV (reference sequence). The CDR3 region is CASSFGRGGYNEQFF. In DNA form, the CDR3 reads TGTGCCAGCAGCTTCGGCAGGGGAGGGTACAATGAGCAGTTCTTC.

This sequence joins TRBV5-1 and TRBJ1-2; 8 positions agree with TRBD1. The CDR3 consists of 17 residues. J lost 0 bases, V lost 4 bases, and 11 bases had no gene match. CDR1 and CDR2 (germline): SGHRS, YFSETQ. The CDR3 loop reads CASSLDRGPTPNYGYTF. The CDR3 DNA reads TGCGCCAGCAGCCTTGACAGGGGTCCCACCCCTAACTATGGCTACACCTTC.

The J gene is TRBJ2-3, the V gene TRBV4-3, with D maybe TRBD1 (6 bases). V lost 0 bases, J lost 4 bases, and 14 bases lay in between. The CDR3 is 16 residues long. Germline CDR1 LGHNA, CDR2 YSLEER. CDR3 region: CASSQEGGEVPDTQYF. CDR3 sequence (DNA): TGCGCCAGCAGCCAAGAAGGGGGAGAAGTTCCAGATACGCAGTATTTT.

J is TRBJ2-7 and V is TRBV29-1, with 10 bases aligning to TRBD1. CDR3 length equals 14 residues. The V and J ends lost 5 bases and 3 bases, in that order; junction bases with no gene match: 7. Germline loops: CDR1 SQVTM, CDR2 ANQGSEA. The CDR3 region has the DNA TGCAGCGTTCTGGGTTGGACAGGGGGCTACGAGCAGTACTTC. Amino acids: CSVLGWTGGYEQYF.

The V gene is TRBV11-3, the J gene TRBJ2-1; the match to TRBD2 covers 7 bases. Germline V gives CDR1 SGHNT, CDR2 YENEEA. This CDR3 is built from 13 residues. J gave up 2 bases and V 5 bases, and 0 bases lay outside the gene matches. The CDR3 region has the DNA TGTGCCAGCAGCGGGGGGGCCTACAATGAGCAGTTCTTC. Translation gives CASSGGAYNEQFF.

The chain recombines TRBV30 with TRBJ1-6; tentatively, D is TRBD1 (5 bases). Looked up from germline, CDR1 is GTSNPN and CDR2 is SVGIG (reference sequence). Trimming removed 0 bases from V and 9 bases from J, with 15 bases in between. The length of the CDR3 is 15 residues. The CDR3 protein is CAWSVWGRGASPLHF. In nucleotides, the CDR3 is TGTGCCTGGAGTGTATGGGGTAGGGGCGCTTCACCCCTCCACTTT.

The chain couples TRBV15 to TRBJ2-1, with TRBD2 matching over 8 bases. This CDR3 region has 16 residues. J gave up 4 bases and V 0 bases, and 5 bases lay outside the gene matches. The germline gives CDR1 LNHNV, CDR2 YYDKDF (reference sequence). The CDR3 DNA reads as TGTGCCACCAGCAGAGATTCGAGCGGGAGTTACAATGAGCAGTTCTTC. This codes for CATSRDSSGSYNEQFF.

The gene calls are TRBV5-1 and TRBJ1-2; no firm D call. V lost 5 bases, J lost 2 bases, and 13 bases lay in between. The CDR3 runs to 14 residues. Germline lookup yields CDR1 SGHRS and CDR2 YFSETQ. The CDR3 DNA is TGCGCCAGCAGGGTGGTAGAGGGAAACTATGGCTACACCTTC. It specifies CASRVVEGNYGYTF.

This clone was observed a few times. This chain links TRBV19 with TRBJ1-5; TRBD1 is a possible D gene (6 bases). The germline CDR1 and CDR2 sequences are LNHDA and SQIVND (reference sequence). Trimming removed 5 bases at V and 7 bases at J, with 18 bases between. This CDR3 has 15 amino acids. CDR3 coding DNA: TGTGCCAGTAGTCGCACCTCGGGGGGGCAACAGCCCCAGCATTTT. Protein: CASSRTSGGQQPQHF.

CDR3 sequence (DNA): TGTGCCAGCAGCTTAGGTTCAGCGGGAGGGTACAATGAGCAGTTCTTC. This encodes CASSLGSAGGYNEQFF. V and J are TRBV7-2 and TRBJ2-1, with 10 bases lining up with TRBD2. The V gene's germline CDR1 is SGHTA and CDR2 FQGNSA. The CDR3 length is 16 residues. Trimming cost V 1 base and J 4 bases; bases outside gene matches: 4.